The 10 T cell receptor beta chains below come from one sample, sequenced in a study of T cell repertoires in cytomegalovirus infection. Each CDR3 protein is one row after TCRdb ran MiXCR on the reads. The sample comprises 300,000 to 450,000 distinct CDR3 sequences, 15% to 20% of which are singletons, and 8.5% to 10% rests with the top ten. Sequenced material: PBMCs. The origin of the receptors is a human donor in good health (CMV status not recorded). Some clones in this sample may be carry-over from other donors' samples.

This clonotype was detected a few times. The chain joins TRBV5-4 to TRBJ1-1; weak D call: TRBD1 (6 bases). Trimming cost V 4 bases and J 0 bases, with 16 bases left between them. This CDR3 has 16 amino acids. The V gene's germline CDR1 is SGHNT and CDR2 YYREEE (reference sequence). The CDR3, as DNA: TGTGCCAGCAGCGGGGGGCAGGGGACAATGAACACTGAAGCTTTCTTT. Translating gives CASSGGQGTMNTEAFF.

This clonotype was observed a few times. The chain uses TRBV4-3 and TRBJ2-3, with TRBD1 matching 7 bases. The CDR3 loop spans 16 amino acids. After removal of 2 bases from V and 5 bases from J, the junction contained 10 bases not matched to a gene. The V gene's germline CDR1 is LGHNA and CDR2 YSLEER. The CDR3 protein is CASSQRSDRAVDTQYF. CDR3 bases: TGCGCCAGCAGCCAACGCTCCGACAGGGCTGTAGATACGCAGTATTTT.

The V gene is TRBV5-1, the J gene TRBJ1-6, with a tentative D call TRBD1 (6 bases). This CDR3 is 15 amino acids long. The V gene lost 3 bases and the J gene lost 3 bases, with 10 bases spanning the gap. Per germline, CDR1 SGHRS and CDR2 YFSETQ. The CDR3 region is CASSSAQGYNSPLHF. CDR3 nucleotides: TGCGCCAGCAGCTCTGCACAGGGCTATAATTCACCCCTCCACTTT. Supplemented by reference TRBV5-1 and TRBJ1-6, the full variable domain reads KAGVTQTPRYLIKTRGQQVTLSCSPISGHRSVSWYQQTPGQGLQFLFEYFSETQRNKGNFPGRFSGRQFSNSRSEMNVSTLELGDSALYLCASSSAQGYNSPLHFGNGTRLTVT.

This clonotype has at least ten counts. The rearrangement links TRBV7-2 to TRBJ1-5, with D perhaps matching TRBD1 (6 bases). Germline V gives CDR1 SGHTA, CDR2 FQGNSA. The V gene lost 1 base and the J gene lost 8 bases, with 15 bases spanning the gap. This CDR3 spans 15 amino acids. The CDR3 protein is CASSLVAGGWEPQHF. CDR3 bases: TGTGCCAGCAGCTTAGTGGCGGGGGGCTGGGAGCCCCAGCATTTT.

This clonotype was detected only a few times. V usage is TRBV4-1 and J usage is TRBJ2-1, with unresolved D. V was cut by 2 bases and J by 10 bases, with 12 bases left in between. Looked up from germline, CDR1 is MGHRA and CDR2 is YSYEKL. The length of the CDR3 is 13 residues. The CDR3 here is CASSQRGLSEQFF. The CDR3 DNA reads TGCGCCAGCAGCCAAAGAGGTCTCTCGGAGCAGTTCTTC.

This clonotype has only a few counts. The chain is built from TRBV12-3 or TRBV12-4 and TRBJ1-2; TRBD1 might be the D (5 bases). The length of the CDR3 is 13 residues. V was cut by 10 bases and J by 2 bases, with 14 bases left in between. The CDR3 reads CATRQNPNYGYTF. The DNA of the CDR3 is TGTGCCACCAGACAGAACCCCAACTATGGCTACACCTTC.

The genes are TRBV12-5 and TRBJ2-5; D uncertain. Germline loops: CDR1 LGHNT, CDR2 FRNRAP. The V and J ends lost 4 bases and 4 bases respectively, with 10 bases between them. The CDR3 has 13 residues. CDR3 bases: TGTGCTAGTGGTTCTTCAGTGGGAGAGACCCAGTACTTC. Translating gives CASGSSVGETQYF. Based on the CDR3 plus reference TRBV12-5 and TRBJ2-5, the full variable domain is DARVTQTPRHKVTEMGQEVTMRCQPILGHNTVFWYRQTMMQGLELLAYFRNRAPLDDSGMPKDRFSAEMPDATLATLKIQPSEPRDSAVYFCASGSSVGETQYFGPGTRLLVL.

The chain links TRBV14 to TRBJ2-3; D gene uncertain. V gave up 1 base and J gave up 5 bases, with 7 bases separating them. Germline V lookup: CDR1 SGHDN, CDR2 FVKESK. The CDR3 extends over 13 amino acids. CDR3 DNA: TGTGCCAGCAGCCAAGTATTTGTAGATACGCAGTATTTT. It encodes CASSQVFVDTQYF.

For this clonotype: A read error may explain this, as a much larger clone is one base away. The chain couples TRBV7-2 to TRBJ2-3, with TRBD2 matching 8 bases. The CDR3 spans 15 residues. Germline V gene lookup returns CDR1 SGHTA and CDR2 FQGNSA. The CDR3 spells CASSLRVAGIDAQYF. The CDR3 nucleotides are TGTGCCAGCAGCTTAAGAGTAGCGGGAATAGATGCGCAGTATTTT.

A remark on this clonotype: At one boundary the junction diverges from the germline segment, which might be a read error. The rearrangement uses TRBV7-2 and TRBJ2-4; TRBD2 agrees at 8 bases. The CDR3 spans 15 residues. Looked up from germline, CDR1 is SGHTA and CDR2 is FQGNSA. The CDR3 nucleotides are TGTGCCAGCAGCCTCCAGACTAGCGACAAACACATTCAGTACTTC. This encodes CASSLQTSDKHIQYF. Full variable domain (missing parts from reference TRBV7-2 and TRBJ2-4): GAGVSQSPSNKVTEKGKDVELRCDPISGHTALYWYRQSLGQGLEFLIYFQGNSAPDKSGLPSDRFSAERTGGSVSTLTIQRTQQEDSAVYLCASSLQTSDKHIQYFGAGTRLSVL.